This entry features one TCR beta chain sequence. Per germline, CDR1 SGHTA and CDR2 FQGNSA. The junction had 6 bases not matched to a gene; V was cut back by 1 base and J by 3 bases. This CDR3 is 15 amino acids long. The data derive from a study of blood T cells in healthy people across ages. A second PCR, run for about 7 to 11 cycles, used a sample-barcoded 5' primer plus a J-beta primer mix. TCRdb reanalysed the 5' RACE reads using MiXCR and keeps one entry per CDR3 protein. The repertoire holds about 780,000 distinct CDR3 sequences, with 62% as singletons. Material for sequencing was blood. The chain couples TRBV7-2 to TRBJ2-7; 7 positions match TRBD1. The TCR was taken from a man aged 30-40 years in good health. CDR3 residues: CASSLDSGTDYEQYF. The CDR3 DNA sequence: TGTGCCAGCAGCTTAGATTCCGGGACAGACTACGAGCAGTACTTC.